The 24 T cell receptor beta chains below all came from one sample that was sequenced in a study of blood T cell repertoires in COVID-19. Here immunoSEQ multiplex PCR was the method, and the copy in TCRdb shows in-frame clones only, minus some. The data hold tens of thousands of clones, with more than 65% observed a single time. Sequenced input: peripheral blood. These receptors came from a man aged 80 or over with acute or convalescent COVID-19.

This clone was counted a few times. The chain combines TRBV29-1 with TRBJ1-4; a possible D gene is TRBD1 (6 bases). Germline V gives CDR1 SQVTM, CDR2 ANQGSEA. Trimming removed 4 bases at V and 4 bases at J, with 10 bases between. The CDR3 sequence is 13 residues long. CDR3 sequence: CSVAQGFNEKLFF. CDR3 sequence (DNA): TGCAGCGTTGCACAGGGTTTTAATGAAAAACTGTTTTTT.

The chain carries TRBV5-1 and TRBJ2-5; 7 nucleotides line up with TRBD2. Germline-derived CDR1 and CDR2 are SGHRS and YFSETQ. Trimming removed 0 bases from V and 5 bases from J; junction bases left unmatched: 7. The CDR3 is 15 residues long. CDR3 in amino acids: CASSLAPTAGETQYF. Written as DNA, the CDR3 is TGCGCCAGCAGCTTGGCCCCGACAGCGGGGGAGACCCAGTACTTC.

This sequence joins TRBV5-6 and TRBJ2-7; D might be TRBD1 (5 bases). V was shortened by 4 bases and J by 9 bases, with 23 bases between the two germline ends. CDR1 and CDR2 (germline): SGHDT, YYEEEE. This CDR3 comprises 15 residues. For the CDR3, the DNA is TGTGCCAGCAGCCCCCCGGGCAGTGCCAGGGTTGGGCAGTACTTC. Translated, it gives CASSPPGSARVGQYF.

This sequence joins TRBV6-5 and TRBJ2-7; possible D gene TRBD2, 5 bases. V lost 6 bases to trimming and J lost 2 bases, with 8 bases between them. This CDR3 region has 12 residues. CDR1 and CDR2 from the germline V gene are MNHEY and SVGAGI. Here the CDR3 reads CASSRTAYEQYF. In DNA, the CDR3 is TGTGCCAGCAGCCGGACTGCCTACGAGCAGTACTTC.

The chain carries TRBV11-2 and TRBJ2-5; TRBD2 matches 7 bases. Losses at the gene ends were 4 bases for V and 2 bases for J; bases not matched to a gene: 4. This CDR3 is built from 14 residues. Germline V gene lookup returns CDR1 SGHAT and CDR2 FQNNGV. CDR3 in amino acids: CASSSRTRQETQYF. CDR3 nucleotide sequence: TGTGCCAGCAGCTCTAGGACTAGACAAGAGACCCAGTACTTC.

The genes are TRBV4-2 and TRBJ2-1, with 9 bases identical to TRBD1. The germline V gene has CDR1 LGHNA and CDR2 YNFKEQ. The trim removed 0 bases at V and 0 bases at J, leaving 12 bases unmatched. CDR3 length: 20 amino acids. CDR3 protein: CASSQEAGQGVSSSYNEQFF. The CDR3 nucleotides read TGTGCCAGCAGCCAAGAGGCGGGACAGGGTGTCTCAAGCTCCTACAATGAGCAGTTCTTC.

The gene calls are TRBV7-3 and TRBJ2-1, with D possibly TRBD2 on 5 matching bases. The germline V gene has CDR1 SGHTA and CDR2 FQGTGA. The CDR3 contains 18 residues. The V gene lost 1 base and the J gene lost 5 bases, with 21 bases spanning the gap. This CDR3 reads CASSLSGGLRKRDNEQFF. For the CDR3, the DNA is TGTGCCAGCAGCTTAAGTGGAGGACTCCGCAAGCGCGACAATGAGCAGTTCTTC.

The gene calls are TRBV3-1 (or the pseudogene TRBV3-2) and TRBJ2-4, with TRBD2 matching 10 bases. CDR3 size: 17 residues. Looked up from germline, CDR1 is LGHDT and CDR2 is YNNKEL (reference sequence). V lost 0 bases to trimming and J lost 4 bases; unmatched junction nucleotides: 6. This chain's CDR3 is CASSQERAGGRKNIQYF. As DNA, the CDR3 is TGTGCCAGCAGCCAAGAAAGAGCGGGGGGGCGTAAAAACATTCAGTACTTC.

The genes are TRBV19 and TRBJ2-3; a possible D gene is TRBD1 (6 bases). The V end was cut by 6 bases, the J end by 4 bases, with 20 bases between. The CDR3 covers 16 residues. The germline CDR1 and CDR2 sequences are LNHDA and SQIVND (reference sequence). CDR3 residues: CASSPPGRGNADTQYF. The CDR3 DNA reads TGTGCCAGTAGCCCCCCGGGCAGGGGAAACGCAGATACGCAGTATTTT.

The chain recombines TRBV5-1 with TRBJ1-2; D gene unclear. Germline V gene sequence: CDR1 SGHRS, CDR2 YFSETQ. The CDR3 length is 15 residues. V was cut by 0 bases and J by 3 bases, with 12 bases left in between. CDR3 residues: CASSLVRGGDYGYTF. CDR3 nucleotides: TGCGCCAGCAGCTTGGTTCGGGGTGGGGACTATGGCTACACCTTC.

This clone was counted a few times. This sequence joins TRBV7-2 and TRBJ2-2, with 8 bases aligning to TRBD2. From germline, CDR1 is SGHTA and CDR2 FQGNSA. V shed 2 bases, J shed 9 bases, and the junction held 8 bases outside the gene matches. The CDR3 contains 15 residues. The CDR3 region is CASSLSSGPNRELFF. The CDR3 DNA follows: TGTGCCAGCAGCTTATCTAGCGGGCCTAATCGGGAGCTGTTTTTT.

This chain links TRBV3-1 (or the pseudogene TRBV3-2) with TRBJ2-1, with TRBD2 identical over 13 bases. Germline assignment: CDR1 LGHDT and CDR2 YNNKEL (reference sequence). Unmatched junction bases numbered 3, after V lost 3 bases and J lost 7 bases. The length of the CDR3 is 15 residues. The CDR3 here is CASSQGLAGKNEQFF. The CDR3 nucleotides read TGTGCCAGCAGCCAGGGACTAGCGGGGAAAAATGAGCAGTTCTTC.

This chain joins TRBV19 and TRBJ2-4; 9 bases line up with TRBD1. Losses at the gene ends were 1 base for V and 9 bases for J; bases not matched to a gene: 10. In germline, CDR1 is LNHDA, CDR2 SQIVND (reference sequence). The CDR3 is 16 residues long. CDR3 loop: CASSIVGQGGNSIQYF. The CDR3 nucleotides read TGTGCCAGTAGTATAGTGGGACAGGGAGGGAACAGCATTCAGTACTTC.

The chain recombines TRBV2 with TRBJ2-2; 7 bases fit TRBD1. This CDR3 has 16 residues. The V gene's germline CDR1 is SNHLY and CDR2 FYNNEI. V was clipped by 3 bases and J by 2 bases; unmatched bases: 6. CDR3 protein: CASSDLGGRNTGELFF. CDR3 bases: TGTGCCAGCAGTGATTTAGGGGGCCGTAACACCGGGGAGCTGTTTTTT.

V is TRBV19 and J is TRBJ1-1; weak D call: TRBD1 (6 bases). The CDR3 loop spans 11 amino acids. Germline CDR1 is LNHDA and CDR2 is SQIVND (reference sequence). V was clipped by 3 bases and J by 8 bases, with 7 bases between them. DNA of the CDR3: TGTGCCAGTAGTATCGGACAGGAAGCTTTCTTT. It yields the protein CASSIGQEAFF.

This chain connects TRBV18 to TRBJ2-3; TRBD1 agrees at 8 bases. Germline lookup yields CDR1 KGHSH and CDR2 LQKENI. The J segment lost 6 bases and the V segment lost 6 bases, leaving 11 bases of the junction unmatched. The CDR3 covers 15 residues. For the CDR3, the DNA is TGTGCCAGCTCTCCAAGTCTGACAGGGGTTGATACGCAGTATTTT. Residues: CASSPSLTGVDTQYF.

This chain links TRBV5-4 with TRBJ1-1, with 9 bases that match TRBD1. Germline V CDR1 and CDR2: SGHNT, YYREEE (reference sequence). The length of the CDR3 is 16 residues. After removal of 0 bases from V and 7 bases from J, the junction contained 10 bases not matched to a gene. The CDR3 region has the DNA TGTGCCAGCAGCTTGGGGGGGGCTGGACAGGGGCTTGAAGCTTTCTTT. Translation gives CASSLGGAGQGLEAFF.

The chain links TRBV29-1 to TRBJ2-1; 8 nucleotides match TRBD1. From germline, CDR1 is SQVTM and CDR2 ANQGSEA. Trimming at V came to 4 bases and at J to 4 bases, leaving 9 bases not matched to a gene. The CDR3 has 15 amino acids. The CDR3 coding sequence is TGCAGCGTTGGGGGCGGACAGGGAAGGTACAATGAGCAGTTCTTC. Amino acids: CSVGGGQGRYNEQFF.

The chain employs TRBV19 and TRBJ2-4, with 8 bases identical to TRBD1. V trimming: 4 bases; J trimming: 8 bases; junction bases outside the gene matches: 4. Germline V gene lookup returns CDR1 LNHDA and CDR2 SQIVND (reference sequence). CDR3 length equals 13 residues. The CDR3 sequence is CASSTTTGDIQYF. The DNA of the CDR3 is TGTGCCAGTAGTACAACGACAGGGGACATTCAGTACTTC.

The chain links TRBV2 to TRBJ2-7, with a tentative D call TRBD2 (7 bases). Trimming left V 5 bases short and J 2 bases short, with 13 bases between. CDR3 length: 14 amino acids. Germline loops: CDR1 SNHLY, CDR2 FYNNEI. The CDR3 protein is CASSTGRGAYEQYF. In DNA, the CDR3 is TGTGCCAGCAGTACAGGGAGGGGGGCCTACGAGCAGTACTTC.

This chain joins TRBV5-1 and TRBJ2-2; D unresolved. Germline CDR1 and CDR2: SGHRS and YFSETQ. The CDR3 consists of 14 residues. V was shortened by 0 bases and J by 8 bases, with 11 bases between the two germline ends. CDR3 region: CASSLGAAGGELFF. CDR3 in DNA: TGCGCCAGCAGCTTGGGGGCAGCTGGGGGGGAGCTGTTTTTT.

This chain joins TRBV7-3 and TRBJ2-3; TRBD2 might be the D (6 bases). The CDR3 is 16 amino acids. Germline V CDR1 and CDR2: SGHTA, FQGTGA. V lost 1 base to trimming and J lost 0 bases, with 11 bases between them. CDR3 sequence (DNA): TGTGCCAGCAGCTTAAGATGGAGCGGGAGCACAGATACGCAGTATTTT. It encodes CASSLRWSGSTDTQYF.

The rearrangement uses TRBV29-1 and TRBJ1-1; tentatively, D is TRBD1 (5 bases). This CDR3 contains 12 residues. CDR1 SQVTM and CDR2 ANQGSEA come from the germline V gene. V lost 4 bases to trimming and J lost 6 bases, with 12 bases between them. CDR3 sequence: CSVGGDPAEAFF. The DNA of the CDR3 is TGCAGCGTTGGGGGGGATCCGGCTGAAGCTTTCTTT. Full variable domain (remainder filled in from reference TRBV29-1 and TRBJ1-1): SAVISQKPSRDICQRGTSLTIQCQVDSQVTMMFWYRQQPGQSLTLIATANQGSEATYESGFVIDKFPISRPNLTFSTLTVSNMSPEDSSIYLCSVGGDPAEAFFGQGTRLTVV.

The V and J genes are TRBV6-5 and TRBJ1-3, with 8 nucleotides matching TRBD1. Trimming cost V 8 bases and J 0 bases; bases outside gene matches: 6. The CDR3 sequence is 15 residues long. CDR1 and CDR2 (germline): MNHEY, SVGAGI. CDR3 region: CASRQGSRSGNTIYF. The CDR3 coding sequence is TGTGCCAGCCGACAGGGGAGTCGCTCTGGAAACACCATATATTTT.